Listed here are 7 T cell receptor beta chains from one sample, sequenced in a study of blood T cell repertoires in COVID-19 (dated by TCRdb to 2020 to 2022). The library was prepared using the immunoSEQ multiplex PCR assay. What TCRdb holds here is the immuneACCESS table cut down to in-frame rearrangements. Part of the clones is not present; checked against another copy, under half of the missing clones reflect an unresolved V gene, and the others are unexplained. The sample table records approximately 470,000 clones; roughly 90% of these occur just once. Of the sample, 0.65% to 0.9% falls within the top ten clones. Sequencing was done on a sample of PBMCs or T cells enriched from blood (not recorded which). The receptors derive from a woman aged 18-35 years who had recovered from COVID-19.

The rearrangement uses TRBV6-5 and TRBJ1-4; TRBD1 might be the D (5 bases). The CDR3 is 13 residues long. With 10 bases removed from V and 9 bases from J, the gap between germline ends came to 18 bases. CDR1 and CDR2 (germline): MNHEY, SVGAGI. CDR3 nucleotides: TGTGCCACCGCTGGGGGGGGTTGGAAAAAACTGTTTTTT. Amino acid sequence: CATAGGGWKKLFF.

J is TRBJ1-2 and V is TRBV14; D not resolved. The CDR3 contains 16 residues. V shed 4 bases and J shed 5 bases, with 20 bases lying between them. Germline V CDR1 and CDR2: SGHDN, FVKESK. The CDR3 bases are TGTGCCAGCAGCCGAACCGGGTCTTTGCTGTGGTATGGCTACACCTTC. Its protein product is CASSRTGSLLWYGYTF.

The CDR3 protein is CASSGRPEAYTQYF. The CDR3 DNA is TGTGCCAGCAGTGGCCGTCCGGAGGCCTATACGCAGTATTTT. The gene calls are TRBV25-1 and TRBJ2-3, with D perhaps matching TRBD2 (5 bases). The CDR3 covers 14 residues. Trimming took off 4 bases at V and 7 bases at J, with 15 bases between the two ends. Germline values: CDR1 MGHDK, CDR2 SYGVNS.

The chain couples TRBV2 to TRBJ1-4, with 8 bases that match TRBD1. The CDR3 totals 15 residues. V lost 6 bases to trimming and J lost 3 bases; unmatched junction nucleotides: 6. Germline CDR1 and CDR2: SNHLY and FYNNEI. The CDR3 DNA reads TGTGCCAGCAGAGCGGACAGGGCCTCTAATGAAAAACTGTTTTTT. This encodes CASRADRASNEKLFF. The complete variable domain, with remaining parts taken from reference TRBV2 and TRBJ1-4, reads EPEVTQTPSHQVTQMGQEVILRCVPISNHLYFYWYRQILGQKVEFLVSFYNNEISEKSEIFDDQFSVERPDGSNFTLKIRSTKLEDSAMYFCASRADRASNEKLFFGSGTQLSVL.

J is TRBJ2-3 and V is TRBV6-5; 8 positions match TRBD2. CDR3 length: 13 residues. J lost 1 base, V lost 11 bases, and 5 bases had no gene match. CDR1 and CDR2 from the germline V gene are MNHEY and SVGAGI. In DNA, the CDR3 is TGTGCCGGGCGGGGGGCCGGCACAGATACGCAGTATTTT. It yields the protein CAGRGAGTDTQYF.

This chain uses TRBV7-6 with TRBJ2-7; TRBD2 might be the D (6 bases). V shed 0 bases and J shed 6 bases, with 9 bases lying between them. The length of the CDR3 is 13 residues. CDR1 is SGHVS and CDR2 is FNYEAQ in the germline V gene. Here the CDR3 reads CASSLARDREQYF. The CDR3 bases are TGTGCCAGCAGCTTAGCGCGGGACCGCGAGCAGTACTTC.

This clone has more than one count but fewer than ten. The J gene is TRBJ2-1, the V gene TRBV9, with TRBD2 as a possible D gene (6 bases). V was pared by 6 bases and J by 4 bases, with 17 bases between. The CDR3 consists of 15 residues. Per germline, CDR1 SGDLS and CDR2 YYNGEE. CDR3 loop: CASTAGTGLYNEQFF. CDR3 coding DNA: TGTGCCAGCACCGCCGGGACTGGATTGTACAATGAGCAGTTCTTC. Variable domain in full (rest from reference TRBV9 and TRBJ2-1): DSGVTQTPKHLITATGQRVTLRCSPRSGDLSVYWYQQSLDQGLQFLIQYYNGEERAKGNILERFSAQQFPDLHSELNLSSLELGDSALYFCASTAGTGLYNEQFFGPGTRLTVL.